This TCR beta chain is from a study of T cell repertoires in cytomegalovirus infection. The CDR3 runs to 13 residues. Trimming took off 8 bases at V and 6 bases at J, with 13 bases between the two ends. From germline, CDR1 is SEHNR and CDR2 FQNEAQ (reference sequence). Using its own MiXCR run on the reads, TCRdb lists one record per CDR3 protein. The table includes roughly 230,000 distinct CDR3 sequences, 22% detected once. This clonotype was counted a few times. The sequence was collected from a human donor in good health (CMV status not recorded). Some clones in this sample may be carry-over from other donors' samples. This rearrangement joins TRBV7-9 to TRBJ2-2, with D tentatively TRBD2 (6 bases). Sequenced input: CD8+ T cells from PBMCs. The CDR3 coding sequence is TGTGCCAGCGGGGGGTCTTCCCCCGGGGAGCTGTTTTTT. It is translated as CASGGSSPGELFF.